The entry below describes one T cell receptor (beta chain). What it binds is unknown. The data belong to a study of graft-versus-host responses after intestinal transplantation. Study at large: Recipients were given multivisceral, liver-intestinal, or isolated intestinal transplants. Findings of the study overall: Detection of GvH clones occurred in recipient marrow, and some had their first appearance in ileum or blood. Maximum circulating GvH clone levels tracked with early post-transplant HvG decreases. Allografts from individuals with graft-donor T cell macrochimerism displayed high graft-versus-host to host-versus-graft clonal ratios.

Sequencing used immunoSEQ multiplex PCR; TCRdb keeps in-frame clones, though not all of them. The data hold tens of thousands of clones, with roughly 90% observed a single time. Between the trimmed V and J ends, which lost 4 bases and 1 base, there was a span of 20 bases. The length of the CDR3 is 17 residues. Germline V gives CDR1 SGHNT, CDR2 YYREEE (reference sequence). This sequence was found in a human donor who was the organ donor for an intestinal transplant. Here the sequenced sample was unstimulated CD8+ T cells sorted from spleen or lymph node cells, taken before transplant. The chain is built from TRBV5-4 and TRBJ2-5, with D maybe TRBD2 (7 bases). CDR3 in DNA: TGTGCCAGCAGCCCGGAGGGGGGGCGCCTCGGCCAAGAGACCCAGTACTTC. Translation gives CASSPEGGRLGQETQYF. Combining the CDR3 with reference TRBV5-4 and TRBJ2-5 gives the whole variable domain ETGVTQSPTHLIKTRGQQVTLRCSSQSGHNTVSWYQQALGQGPQFIFQYYREEENGRGNFPPRFSGLQFPNYSSELNVNALELDDSALYLCASSPEGGRLGQETQYFGPGTRLLVL.